This T cell receptor (beta chain) was sequenced for a study of blood T cell repertoires in COVID-19. Whole-study context: From the United States, Italy and Spain came samples of acute and convalescent COVID-19.

How the authors handled the data: Amplified reference gene primers provided the basis for estimating nucleated cell counts. Libraries were prepared by immunoSEQ multiplex PCR; TCRdb keeps only in-frame clonotypes and omits some of them. V and J calls and clone size are as listed in that table; D and trimming were resolved from the DNA. The sample carries roughly 150,000 clones, around 85% recorded once. The CDR3 covers 16 residues. V shed 0 bases and J shed 6 bases, with 15 bases lying between them. Per the germline V gene, CDR1 is MGHRA and CDR2 is YSYEKL. What was sequenced was peripheral blood. This TCR came from a man aged 45-60 years with acute or convalescent COVID-19. V gene TRBV4-1 combines with J gene TRBJ2-1, with D maybe TRBD2 (7 bases). CDR3 region: CASSQDWGGLRNEQFF. CDR3 nucleotides: TGCGCCAGCAGCCAAGATTGGGGGGGCCTCCGCAATGAGCAGTTCTTC.